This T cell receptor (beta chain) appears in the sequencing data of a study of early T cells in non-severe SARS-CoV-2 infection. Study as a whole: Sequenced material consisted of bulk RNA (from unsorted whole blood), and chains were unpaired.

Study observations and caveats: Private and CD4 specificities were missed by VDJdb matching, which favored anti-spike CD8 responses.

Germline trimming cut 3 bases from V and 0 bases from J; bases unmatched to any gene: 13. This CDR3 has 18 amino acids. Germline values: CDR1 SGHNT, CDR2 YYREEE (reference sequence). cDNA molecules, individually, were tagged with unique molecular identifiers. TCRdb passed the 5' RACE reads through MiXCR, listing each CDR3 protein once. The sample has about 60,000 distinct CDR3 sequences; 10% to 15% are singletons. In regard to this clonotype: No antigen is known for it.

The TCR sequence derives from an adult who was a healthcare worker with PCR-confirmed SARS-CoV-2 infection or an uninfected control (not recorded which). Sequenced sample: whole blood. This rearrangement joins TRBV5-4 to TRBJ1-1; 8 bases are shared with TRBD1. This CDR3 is CASSSSRTGYFVNTEAFF. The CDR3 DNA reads TGTGCCAGCAGCTCCTCCCGGACAGGGTATTTCGTGAACACTGAAGCTTTCTTT.